This T cell receptor beta chain came from a study of TIL therapy for anti-PD-1-resistant metastatic lung cancer. Whole-study results and caveats: Patients were highly selected, enriched for treatment-naive, never-smoker and oncogene-addicted cases. Compared with baseline intratumoral T cells, expanded TIL cultures were more clonal and less diverse (around 5.9% vs 31%).

This clone showed up just once. Its antigen is not known. The immunoSEQ assay was v3. Libraries were sequenced to 2 million to 2.5 million read pairs (survey) or about 5-6 million (deep). Sequencing was performed with immunoSEQ multiplex PCR; in TCRdb, only in-frame clones are kept and a portion is missing. The data show approximately 12,000 clones, roughly 58% seen once. V was shortened by 2 bases and J by 1 base, with 9 bases between the two germline ends. CDR1 is SGHRS and CDR2 is YFSETQ in the germline V gene. The CDR3 extends over 15 amino acids. Sample time point: pre-treatment sample, taken before nivolumab and TIL therapy. Most excised metastases sampled were pleural nodules or supraclavicular lymph nodes. Stage 4 NSCLC adults joined between late 2017 and January 2020.

This TCR was recovered from a person between 25 and 79 years old with non-small cell lung cancer. The sequencing here drew on tumor tissue, taken at baseline. The gene calls are TRBV5-1 and TRBJ2-2, with D tentatively TRBD2 (7 bases). Here the CDR3 reads CASSLGGGNTGELFF. CDR3 coding DNA: TGCGCCAGCAGCTTAGGGGGGGGGAACACCGGGGAGCTGTTTTTT.